This is a list of T cell receptor beta chains from one sample in a study of neurological immune-mediated disorders. In TCRdb, the 5' RACE reads were re-called with MiXCR into one record per CDR3 protein. The data show about 82,000 distinct CDR3 sequences, 2.5% to 3% seen once. Sequenced sample: PBMCs. Every receptor here comes from a woman in her 30s with multiple sclerosis. CDR3s include the opening cysteine and the closing phenylalanine or tryptophan. The D gene is left open where the match is weak. Rows give clone size only sometimes, using once, few, many, or a class for an expanded clone.

>TRBJ1-1|many|TRBV5-6|.
TGTGCCAGCAGAGGCTTCGGGACTCCCAACACTGAAGCTTTCTTT
CASRGFGTPNTEAFF
>TRBJ1-5|many|TRBV9|.
TGTGCCAGCAGCCGGAGGGGGGGGACTGATCAGCCCCAGCATTTT
CASSRRGGTDQPQHF
>TRBJ2-7|many|TRBV20-1|TRBD1
TGCAGTGCTAGAAACCCGCCGGGACAGGGGGATTACGAGCAGTACTTC
CSARNPPGQGDYEQYF
>TRBJ2-1|many|TRBV12-3/TRBV12-4|.
TGTGCCACACGGAGAGTTACTAATGAGCAGTTCTTC
CATRRVTNEQFF
>TRBJ1-1|many|TRBV5-1|.
TGCGCCAGCAGCTCCGCACCGGGACACCCGATGAGGAACACTGAAGCTTTCTTT
CASSSAPGHPMRNTEAFF
>TRBJ2-5|many|TRBV7-9|.
TGTGCCAGCAGCTTAGCCTCCCGGACACGCCAAGAGACCCAGTACTTC
CASSLASRTRQETQYF
>TRBJ1-6|many|TRBV6-5|.
TGTGCCAGCAGTTATCAGCATAATTCACCCCTCCACTTT
CASSYQHNSPLHF
>TRBJ2-1|many|TRBV29-1|.
TGCAGCGTTCCCGGGACCAACAATGAGCAGTTCTTC
CSVPGTNNEQFF
>TRBJ1-2|many|TRBV7-2|.
TGTGCCAGCAGCTTAGACAGGTCCGGCTACACCTTC
CASSLDRSGYTF
>TRBJ1-2|many|TRBV27|TRBD1
TGTGCCAGCAGGCAGGGACAGGGGATAACTGGCTACACCTTC
CASRQGQGITGYTF
>TRBJ1-1|many|TRBV6-1|.
TGTGCCAGCAGTGAAGTCTACACTGAAGCTTTCTTT
CASSEVYTEAFF
>TRBJ2-5|many|TRBV20-1|.
TGCAGTGCTAGAGACGGGGAAGAGACCCAGTACTTC
CSARDGEETQYF
>TRBJ2-2|many|TRBV20-1|.
TGCAGTGCTAAAAGGGGGGCCGGGGAGCTGTTTTTT
CSAKRGAGELFF
>TRBJ2-3|.|TRBV24-1|.
TGTGCCACCGGGGCGAAGACCTGGAGCGATACGCAGTATTTT
CATGAKTWSDTQYF
>TRBJ2-3|many|TRBV7-2|.
TGTGCCAGCAGCTTAGCGTATAGTGCAGATACGCAGTATTTT
CASSLAYSADTQYF
>TRBJ2-7|many|TRBV20-1|TRBD2
TGCAGTGCTAGAGGAGCGGGAGGGCCACGGTACGAGCAGTACTTC
CSARGAGGPRYEQYF
>TRBJ2-5|many|TRBV5-1|TRBD1
TGCGCCAGCAGCCAACAGACAGGGGACCAAGAGACCCAGTACTTC
CASSQQTGDQETQYF
>TRBJ2-5|many|TRBV7-2|TRBD2
TGTGCCAGCAGCCCTCCGGGACTAGCGGGAGAGACCCAGTACTTC
CASSPPGLAGETQYF
>TRBJ1-2|many|TRBV9|.
TGTGCCAGCAGCGTCACTTGGATCCTTAACTATGGCTACACCTTC
CASSVTWILNYGYTF
>TRBJ2-1|.|TRBV20-1|TRBD2
TGCAGTGCTAGAGCCGAGCGGGGGGTCGGGGAGCAGTTCTTC
CSARAERGVGEQFF
>TRBJ2-1|many|TRBV5-5|TRBD2
TGTGCCAGCAGCCCCTATAGCGGGAGCCCGAACAATGAGCAGTTCTTC
CASSPYSGSPNNEQFF
>TRBJ2-3|.|TRBV2|TRBD2
TGTGACAGCAGTACTAGCGGCGATACGCAGTATTTT
CDSSTSGDTQYF
>TRBJ2-7|once|TRBV30|.
TGTGCCTGGAGAAGGAGTCTGGTCTACGAGCAGTACTTC
CAWRRSLVYEQYF
>TRBJ2-1|many|TRBV19|TRBD2
TGTGCCAGTCTTTTGTGGGAGGGCCCCTACAATGAGCAGTTCTTC
CASLLWEGPYNEQFF
>TRBJ2-5|many|TRBV6-2/TRBV6-3|TRBD2
TGTGCCAGTTGGAGCGGGAGATGGGTGACCCAGTACTTC
CASWSGRWVTQYF
>TRBJ2-7|.|TRBV20-1|.
TGCAGTGCAGGAACGGGAGAGATGTCCTACGAGCAGTACTTC
CSAGTGEMSYEQYF
>TRBJ2-2|many|TRBV20-1|.
TGCAGTGCTAGAGGTGAAACCCAGACCGGGGAGCTGTTTTTT
CSARGETQTGELFF
>TRBJ1-6|many|TRBV11-2|.
TGTGCCAGCAGCCGACGGGAGTCACCCCTCCACTTT
CASSRRESPLHF
>TRBJ1-1|many|TRBV29-1|.
TGCAGCGTTACGCCGCCGGGACGGCTGAACACTGAAGCTTTCTTT
CSVTPPGRLNTEAFF
>TRBJ2-2|many|TRBV7-9|.
TGTGCCAGCAGCTTAGTAGAGAGCACCGGGGAGCTGTTTTTT
CASSLVESTGELFF
>TRBJ2-1|many|TRBV5-1|TRBD2
TGCGCCAGCAGCTTGCTAGCGGGCTCCTACAATGAGCAGTTCTTC
CASSLLAGSYNEQFF
>TRBJ1-1|many|TRBV7-7|.
TGTGCCAGCAGCTTGGGGTGGCAGCAAACAGGGATTGGGATGAACACTGAAGCTTTCTTT
CASSLGWQQTGIGMNTEAFF